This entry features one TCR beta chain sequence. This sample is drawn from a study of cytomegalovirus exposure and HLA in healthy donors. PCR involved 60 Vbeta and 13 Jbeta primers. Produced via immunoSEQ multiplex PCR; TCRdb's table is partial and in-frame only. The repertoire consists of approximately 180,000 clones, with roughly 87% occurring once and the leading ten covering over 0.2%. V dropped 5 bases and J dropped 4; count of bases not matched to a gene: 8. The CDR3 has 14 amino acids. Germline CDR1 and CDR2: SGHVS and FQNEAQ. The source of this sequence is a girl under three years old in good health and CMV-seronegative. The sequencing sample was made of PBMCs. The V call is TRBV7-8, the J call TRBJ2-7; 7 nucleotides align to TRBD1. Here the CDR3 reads CASSLTPGGYEQYF. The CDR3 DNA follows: TGTGCCAGCAGCCTGACGCCAGGGGGTTACGAGCAGTACTTC.